The present T cell receptor (beta chain) was sequenced within a study of early stage breast cancer tumors. Study details: Of roughly 17 invasive breast tumors, around 13 were hormone receptor-positive, HER2-negative. Samples were sequenced at approximately 9.5-fold average coverage. Study-wide findings and caveats: Tumors had about 2.5-fold higher T cell density and higher clonality than adjacent normal breast tissue.

Concerning this clone: What it recognizes is unknown.

V gave up 3 bases and J gave up 0 bases; unmatched junction bases: 6. The length of the CDR3 is 18 residues. Germline V lookup: CDR1 SGHDT, CDR2 YYEEEE. The table came from immunoSEQ multiplex PCR; TCRdb's copy has only in-frame clones and leaves some out. The table shows just over 50,000 clones, with around 80% occurring only once. This clonotype was sampled from a person in their 40s with breast cancer. Material for sequencing was blood. The chain is built from TRBV5-6 and TRBJ2-6; 10 bases align to TRBD1. Written as DNA, the CDR3 is TGTGCCAGCAGCTCCTTGGGACAGGGGCACTCTGGGGCCAACGTCCTGACTTTC. Amino acid sequence: CASSSLGQGHSGANVLTF.